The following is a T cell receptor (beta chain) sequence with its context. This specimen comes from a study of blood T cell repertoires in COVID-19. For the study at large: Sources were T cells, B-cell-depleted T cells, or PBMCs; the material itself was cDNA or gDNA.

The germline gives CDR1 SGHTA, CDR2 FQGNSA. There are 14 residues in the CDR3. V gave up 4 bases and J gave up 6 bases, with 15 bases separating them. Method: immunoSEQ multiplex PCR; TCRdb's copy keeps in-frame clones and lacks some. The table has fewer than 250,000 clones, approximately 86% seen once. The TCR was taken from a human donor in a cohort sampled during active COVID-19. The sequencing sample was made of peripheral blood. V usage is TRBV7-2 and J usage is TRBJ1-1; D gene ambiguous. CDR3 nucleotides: TGTGCCAGCAGCTCTACGTATGGTGCTGCTGAAGCTTTCTTT. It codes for CASSSTYGAAEAFF.